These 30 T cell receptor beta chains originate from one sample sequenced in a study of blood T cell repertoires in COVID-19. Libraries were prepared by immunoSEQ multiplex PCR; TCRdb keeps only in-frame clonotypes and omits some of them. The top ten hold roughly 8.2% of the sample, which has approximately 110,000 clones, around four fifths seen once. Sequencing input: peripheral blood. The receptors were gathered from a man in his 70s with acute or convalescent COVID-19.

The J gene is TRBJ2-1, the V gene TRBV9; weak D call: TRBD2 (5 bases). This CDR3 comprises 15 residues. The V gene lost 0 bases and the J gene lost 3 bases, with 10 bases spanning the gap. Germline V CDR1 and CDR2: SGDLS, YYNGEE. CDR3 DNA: TGTGCCAGCAGCGTAGATCTGGCGGGCTACAATGAGCAGTTCTTC. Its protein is CASSVDLAGYNEQFF.

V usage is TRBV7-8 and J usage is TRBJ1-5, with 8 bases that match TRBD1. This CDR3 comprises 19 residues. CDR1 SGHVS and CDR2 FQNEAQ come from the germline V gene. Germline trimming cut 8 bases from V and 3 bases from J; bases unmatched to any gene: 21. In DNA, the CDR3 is TGTGCCAGCCCACACCACACAGGGGGGGCCCCCCGCAACAATCAGCCCCAGCATTTT. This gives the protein CASPHHTGGAPRNNQPQHF.

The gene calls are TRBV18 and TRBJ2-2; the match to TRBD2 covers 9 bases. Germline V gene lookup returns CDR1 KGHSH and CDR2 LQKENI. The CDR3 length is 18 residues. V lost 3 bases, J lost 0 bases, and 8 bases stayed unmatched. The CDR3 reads CASSPRGAGGTNTGELFF. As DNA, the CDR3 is TGTGCCAGCTCACCTCGGGGAGCGGGGGGAACGAACACCGGGGAGCTGTTTTTT.

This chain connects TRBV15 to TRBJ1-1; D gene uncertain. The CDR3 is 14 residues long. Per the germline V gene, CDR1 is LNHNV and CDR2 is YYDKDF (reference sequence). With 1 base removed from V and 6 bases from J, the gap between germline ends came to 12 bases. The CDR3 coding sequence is TGTGCCACCAGCAGAGGTGTAACCGGTTCTGAAGCTTTCTTT. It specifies CATSRGVTGSEAFF.

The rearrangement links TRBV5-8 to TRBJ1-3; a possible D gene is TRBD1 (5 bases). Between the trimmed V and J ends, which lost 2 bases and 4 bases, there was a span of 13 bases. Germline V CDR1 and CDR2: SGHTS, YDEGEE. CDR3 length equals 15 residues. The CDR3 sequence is CASSFGRGNGNTIYF. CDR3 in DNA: TGTGCCAGCAGCTTCGGAAGGGGTAACGGAAACACCATATATTTT.

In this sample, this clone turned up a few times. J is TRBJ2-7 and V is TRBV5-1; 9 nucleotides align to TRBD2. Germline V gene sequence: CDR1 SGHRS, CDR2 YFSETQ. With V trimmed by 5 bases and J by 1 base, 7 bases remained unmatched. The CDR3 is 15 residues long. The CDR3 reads CASSMAGGRSYEQYF. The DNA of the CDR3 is TGCGCCAGCAGTATGGCGGGAGGGCGGTCCTACGAGCAGTACTTC.

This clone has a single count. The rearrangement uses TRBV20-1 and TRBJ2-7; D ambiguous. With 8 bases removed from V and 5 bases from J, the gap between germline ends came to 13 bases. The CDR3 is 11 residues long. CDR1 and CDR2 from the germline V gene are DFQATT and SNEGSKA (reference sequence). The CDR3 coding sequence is TGCAGTACCCGCAGTGGTCACGAGCAGTACTTC. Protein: CSTRSGHEQYF.

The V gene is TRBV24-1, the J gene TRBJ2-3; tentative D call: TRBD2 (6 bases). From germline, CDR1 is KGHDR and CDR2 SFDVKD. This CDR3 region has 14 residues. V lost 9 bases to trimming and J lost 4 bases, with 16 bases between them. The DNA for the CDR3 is TGTGCCACCGGGGACGGGGGAAGGTCAGATACGCAGTATTTT. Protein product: CATGDGGRSDTQYF.

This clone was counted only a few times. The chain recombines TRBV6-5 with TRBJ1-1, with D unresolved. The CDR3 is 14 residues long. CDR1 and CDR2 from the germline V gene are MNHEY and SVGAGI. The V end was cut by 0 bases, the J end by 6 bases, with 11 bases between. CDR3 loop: CASSYSGRPPEAFF. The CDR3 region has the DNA TGTGCCAGCAGTTACTCGGGCAGGCCCCCTGAAGCTTTCTTT.

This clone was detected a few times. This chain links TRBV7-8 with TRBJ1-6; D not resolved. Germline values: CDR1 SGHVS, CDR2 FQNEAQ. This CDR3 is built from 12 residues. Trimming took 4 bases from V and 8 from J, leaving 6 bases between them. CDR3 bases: TGTGCCAGCAGCTCGCAGGATTCACCCCTCCACTTT. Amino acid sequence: CASSSQDSPLHF.

The CDR3 spells CASSQGAGAFF. DNA for the CDR3: TGTGCCAGCAGCCAGGGGGCGGGGGCTTTCTTT. The chain links TRBV28 to TRBJ1-1, with 8 bases aligning to TRBD1. Germline V lookup: CDR1 MDHEN, CDR2 SYDVKM. The V gene end was trimmed by 6 bases and the J gene end by 11 bases; junction bases not matched to a gene: 5. CDR3 length: 11 residues.

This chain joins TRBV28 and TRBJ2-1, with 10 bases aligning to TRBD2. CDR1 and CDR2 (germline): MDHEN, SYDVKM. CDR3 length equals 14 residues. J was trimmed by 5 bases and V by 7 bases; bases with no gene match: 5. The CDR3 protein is CASMERGGNNEQFF. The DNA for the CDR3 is TGTGCCAGCATGGAGCGGGGGGGAAACAATGAGCAGTTCTTC.

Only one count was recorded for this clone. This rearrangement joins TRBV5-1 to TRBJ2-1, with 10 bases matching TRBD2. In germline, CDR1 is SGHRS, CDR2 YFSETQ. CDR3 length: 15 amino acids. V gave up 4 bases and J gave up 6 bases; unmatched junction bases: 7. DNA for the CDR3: TGCGCCAGCAGCCCGGAGGCTAGCGGGGGCAATGAGCAGTTCTTC. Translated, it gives CASSPEASGGNEQFF.

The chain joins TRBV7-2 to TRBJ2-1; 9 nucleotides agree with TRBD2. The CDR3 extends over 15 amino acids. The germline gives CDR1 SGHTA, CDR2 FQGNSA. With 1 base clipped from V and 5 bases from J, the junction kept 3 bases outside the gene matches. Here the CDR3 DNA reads TGTGCCAGCAGCTTAGAAGCGGGAGGCCACAATGAGCAGTTCTTC. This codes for CASSLEAGGHNEQFF.

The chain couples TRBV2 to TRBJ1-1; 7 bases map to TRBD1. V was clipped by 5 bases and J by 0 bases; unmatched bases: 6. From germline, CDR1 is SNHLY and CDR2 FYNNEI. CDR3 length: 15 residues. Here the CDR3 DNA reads TGTGCCAGCAGTCAAAACAGGGGAATGAACACTGAAGCTTTCTTT. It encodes CASSQNRGMNTEAFF.

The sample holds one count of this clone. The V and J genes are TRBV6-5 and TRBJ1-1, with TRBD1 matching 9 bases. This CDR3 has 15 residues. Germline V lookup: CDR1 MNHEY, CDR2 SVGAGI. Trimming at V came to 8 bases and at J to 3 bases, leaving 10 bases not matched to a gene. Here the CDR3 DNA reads TGTGCCAGCCCCGGACAGGGGTTGAGGCACACTGAAGCTTTCTTT. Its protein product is CASPGQGLRHTEAFF.

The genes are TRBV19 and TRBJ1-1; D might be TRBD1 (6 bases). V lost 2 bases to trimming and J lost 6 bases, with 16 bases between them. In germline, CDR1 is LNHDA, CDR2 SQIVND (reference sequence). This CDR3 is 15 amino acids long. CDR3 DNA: TGTGCCAGTAGTATAATTCACCAGGGGATGGCTGAAGCTTTCTTT. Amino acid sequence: CASSIIHQGMAEAFF.

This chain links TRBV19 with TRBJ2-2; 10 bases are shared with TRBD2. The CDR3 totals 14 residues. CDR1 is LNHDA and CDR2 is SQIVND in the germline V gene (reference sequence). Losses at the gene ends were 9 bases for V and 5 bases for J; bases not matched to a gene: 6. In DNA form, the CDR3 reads TGTGCCAGCTCTTCTAGCGGGAGAACCGGGGAGCTGTTTTTT. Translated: CASSSSGRTGELFF.

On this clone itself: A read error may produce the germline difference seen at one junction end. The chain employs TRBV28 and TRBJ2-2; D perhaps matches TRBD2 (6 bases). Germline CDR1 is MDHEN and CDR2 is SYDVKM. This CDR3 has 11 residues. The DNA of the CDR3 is TGTGCCAGCAGTTCGACTTTACTAGCAGTTTTT. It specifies CASSSTLLAVF.

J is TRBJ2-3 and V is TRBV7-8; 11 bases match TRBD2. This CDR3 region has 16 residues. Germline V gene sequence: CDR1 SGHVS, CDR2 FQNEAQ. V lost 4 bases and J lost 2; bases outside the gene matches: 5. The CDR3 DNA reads TGTGCCAGCAGCTCCGGGACTAGCGGTACCACAGATACGCAGTATTTT. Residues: CASSSGTSGTTDTQYF.

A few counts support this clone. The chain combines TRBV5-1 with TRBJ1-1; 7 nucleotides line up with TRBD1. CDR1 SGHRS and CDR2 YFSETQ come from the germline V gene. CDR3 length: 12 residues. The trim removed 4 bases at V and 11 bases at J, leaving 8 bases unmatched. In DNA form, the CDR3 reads TGCGCCAGCAGCCCGACAGGGTTCGGGGCTTTCTTT. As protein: CASSPTGFGAFF. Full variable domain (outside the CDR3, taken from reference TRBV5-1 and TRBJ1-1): KAGVTQTPRYLIKTRGQQVTLSCSPISGHRSVSWYQQTPGQGLQFLFEYFSETQRNKGNFPGRFSGRQFSNSRSEMNVSTLELGDSALYLCASSPTGFGAFFGQGTRLTVV.

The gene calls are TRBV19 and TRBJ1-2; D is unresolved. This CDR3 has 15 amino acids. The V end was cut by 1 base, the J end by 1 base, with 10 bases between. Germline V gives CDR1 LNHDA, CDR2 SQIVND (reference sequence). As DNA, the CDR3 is TGTGCCAGTAGTATAGGCTCCTCAGTTAACTATGGCTACACCTTC. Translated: CASSIGSSVNYGYTF.

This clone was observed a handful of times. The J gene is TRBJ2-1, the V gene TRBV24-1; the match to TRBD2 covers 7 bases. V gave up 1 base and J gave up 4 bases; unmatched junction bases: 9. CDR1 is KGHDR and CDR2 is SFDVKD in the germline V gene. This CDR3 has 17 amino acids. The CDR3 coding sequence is TGTGCCACCAGTGATTTCGGAGGGAGGGCCTTATACAATGAGCAGTTCTTC. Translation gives CATSDFGGRALYNEQFF.

CDR3 DNA sequence: TGTGCCAGCAGCGTAGGGGACAGGGTCCAGGTCTATGGCTACACCTTC. It specifies CASSVGDRVQVYGYTF. The chain couples TRBV9 to TRBJ1-2; 9 bases fit TRBD1. V was clipped by 0 bases and J by 4 bases; unmatched bases: 7. CDR3 length: 16 amino acids. Germline V gene sequence: CDR1 SGDLS, CDR2 YYNGEE.

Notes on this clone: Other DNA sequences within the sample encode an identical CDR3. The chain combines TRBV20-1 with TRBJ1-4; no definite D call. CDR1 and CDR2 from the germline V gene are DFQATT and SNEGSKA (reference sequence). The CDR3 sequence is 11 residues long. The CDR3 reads CSARLNEKLFF. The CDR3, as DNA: TGCAGCGCCAGGCTTAATGAAAAACTGTTTTTT.

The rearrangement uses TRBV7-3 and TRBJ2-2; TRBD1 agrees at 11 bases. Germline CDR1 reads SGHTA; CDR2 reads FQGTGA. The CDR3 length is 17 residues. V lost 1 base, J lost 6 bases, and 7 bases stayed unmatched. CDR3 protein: CASSLKLDRGRSGELFF. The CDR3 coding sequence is TGTGCCAGCAGCTTAAAACTGGACAGGGGGCGGTCCGGGGAGCTGTTTTTT.

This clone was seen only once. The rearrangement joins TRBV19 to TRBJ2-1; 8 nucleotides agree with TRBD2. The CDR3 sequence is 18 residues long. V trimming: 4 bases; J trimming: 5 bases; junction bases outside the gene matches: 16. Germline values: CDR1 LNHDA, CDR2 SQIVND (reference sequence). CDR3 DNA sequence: TGTGCCAGTAGTAAGGTCCTTTCGGCGGGCGGGGGGAACAATGAGCAGTTCTTC. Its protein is CASSKVLSAGGGNNEQFF.

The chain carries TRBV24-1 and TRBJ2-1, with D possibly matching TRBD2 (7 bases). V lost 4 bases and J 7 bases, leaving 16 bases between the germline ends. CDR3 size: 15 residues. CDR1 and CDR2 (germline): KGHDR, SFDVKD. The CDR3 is CATSEGGGRLNEQFF. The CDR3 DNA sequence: TGTGCCACCAGTGAAGGGGGGGGGCGACTTAATGAGCAGTTCTTC.

The DNA of the CDR3 is TGTGCCAGCAGCGCGTTGAACACTGAAGCTTTCTTT. As protein: CASSALNTEAFF. The chain carries TRBV6-5 and TRBJ1-1, with D uncertain. The germline gives CDR1 MNHEY, CDR2 SVGAGI. The CDR3 is 12 amino acids. V was pared by 6 bases and J by 0 bases, with 5 bases between.

CDR3 protein: CASSSRDRENQPQHF. The DNA for the CDR3 is TGTGCCAGCAGCTCCCGGGACAGGGAGAATCAGCCCCAGCATTTT. V and J are TRBV5-6 and TRBJ1-5; 9 nucleotides match TRBD1. The J segment lost 4 bases and the V segment lost 3 bases, leaving 5 bases of the junction unmatched. CDR1 SGHDT and CDR2 YYEEEE come from the germline V gene. This CDR3 comprises 15 residues.